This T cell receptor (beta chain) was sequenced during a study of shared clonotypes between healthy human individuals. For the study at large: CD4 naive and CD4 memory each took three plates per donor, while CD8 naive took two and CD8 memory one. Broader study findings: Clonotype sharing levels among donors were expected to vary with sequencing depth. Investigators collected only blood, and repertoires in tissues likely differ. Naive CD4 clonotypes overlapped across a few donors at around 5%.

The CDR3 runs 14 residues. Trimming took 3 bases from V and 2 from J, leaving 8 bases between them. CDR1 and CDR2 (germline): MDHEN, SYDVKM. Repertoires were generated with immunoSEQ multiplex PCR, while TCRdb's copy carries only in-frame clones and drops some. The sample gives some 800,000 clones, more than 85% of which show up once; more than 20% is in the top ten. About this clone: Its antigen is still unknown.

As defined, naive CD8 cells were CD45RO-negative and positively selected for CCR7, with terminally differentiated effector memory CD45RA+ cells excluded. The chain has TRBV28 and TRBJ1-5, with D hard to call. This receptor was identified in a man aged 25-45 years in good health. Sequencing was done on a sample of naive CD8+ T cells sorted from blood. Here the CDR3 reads CASSFSWGNQPQHF. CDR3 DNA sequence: TGTGCCAGCAGTTTCTCCTGGGGCAATCAGCCCCAGCATTTT.